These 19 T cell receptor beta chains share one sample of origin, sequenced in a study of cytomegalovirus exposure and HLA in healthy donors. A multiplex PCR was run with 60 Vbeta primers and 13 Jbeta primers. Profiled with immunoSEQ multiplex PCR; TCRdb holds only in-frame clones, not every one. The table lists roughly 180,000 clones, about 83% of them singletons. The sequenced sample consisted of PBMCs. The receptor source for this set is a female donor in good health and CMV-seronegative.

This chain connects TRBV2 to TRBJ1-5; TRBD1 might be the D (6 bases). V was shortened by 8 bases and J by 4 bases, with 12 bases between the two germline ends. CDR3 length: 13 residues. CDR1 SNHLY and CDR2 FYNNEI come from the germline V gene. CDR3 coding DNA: TGTGCCAGCTCTGACAGGCAAAATCAGCCCCAGCATTTT. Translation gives CASSDRQNQPQHF.

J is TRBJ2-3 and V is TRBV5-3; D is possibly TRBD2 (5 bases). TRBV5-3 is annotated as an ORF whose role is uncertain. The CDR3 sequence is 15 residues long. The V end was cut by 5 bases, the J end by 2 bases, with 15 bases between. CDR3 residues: CARSWRSENTDTQYF. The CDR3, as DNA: TGTGCCAGAAGTTGGAGGAGTGAAAACACAGATACGCAGTATTTT.

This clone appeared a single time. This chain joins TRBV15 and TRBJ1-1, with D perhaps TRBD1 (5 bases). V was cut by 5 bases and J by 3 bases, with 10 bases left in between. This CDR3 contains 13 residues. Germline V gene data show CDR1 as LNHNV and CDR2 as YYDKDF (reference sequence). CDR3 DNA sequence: TGTGCCACCAGCGGCCAACAGGACACTGAAGCTTTCTTT. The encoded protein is CATSGQQDTEAFF.

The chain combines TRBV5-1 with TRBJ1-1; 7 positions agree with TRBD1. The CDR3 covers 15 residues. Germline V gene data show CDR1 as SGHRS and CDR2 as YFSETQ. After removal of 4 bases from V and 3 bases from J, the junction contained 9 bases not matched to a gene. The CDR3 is CASSPLDRVHTEAFF. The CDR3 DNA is TGCGCCAGCAGCCCCCTCGACAGGGTACACACTGAAGCTTTCTTT.

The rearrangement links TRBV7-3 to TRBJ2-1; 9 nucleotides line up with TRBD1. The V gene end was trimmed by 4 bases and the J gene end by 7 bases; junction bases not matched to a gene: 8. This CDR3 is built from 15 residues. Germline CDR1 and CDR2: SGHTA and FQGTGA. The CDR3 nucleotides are TGTGCCAGCAGCTCGGGACAGGGAACCAGGAATGAGCAGTTCTTC. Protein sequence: CASSSGQGTRNEQFF.

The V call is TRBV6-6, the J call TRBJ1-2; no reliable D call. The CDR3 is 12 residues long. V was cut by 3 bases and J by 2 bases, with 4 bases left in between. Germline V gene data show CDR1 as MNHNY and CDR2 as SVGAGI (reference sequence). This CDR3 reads CASSYQNYGYTF. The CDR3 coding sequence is TGTGCCAGCAGTTATCAGAACTATGGCTACACCTTC.

The chain's CDR3 is CASSLKRQGTDGYTF. The CDR3 region has the DNA TGTGCCAGCAGCTTAAAACGACAGGGAACGGATGGCTACACCTTC. The chain couples TRBV7-9 to TRBJ1-2, with 7 bases identical to TRBD1. The V segment lost 2 bases and the J segment 6 bases; nucleotides outside the gene matches: 9. This CDR3 is built from 15 residues. Germline values: CDR1 SEHNR, CDR2 FQNEAQ (reference sequence).

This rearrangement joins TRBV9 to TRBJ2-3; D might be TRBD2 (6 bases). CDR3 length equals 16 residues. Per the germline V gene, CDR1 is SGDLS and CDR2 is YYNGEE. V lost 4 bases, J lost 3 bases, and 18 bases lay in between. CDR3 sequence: CASSPGSGYSTDTQYF. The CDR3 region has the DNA TGTGCCAGCAGCCCGGGTAGCGGCTACTCGACAGATACGCAGTATTTT.

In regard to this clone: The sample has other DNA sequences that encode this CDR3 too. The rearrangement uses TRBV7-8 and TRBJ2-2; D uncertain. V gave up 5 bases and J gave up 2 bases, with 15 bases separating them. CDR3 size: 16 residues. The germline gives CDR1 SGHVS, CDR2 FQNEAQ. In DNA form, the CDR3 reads TGTGCCAGCAGCACTACCGGCGGTCTTAACACCGGGGAGCTGTTTTTT. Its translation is CASSTTGGLNTGELFF.

This CDR3 is CASRQAGETQYF. CDR3 bases: TGTGCCAGTAGACAGGCTGGAGAGACCCAGTACTTC. The chain links TRBV19 to TRBJ2-5; D might be TRBD1 (5 bases). The germline CDR1 and CDR2 sequences are LNHDA and SQIVND (reference sequence). V dropped 6 bases and J dropped 4 bases, with 9 bases sitting between them. CDR3 length equals 12 residues.

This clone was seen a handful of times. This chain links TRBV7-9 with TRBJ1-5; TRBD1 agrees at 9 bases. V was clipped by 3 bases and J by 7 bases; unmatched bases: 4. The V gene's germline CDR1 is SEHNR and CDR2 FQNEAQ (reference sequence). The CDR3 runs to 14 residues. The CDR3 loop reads CASSLGDREQPQHF. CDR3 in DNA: TGTGCCAGCAGCTTGGGGGACAGGGAACAGCCCCAGCATTTT. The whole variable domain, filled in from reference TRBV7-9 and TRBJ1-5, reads DTGVSQNPRHKITKRGQNVTFRCDPISEHNRLYWYRQTLGQGPEFLTYFQNEAQLEKSRLLSDRFSAERPKGSFSTLEIQRTEQGDSAMYLCASSLGDREQPQHFGDGTRLSIL.

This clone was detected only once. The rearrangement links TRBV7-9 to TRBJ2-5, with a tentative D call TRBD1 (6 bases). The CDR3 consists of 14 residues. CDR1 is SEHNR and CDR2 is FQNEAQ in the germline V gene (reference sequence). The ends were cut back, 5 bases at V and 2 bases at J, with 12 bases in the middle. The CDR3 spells CASSKGVSQETQYF. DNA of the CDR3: TGTGCCAGCAGCAAGGGGGTTTCACAAGAGACCCAGTACTTC.

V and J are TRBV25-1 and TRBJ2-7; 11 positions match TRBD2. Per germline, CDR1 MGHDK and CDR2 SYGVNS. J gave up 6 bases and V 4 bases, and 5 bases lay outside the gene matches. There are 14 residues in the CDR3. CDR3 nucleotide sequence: TGTGCCAGCAGTGTAACTAGCGGGAGTACCGAGCAGTACTTC. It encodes CASSVTSGSTEQYF.

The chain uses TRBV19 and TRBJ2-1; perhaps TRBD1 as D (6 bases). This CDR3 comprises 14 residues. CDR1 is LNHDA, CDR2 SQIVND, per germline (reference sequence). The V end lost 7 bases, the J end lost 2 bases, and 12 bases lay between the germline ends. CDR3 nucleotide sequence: TGTGCCAGTACGTCAGGGGCTGCCTACAATGAGCAGTTCTTC. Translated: CASTSGAAYNEQFF.

CDR3: CASSVSALGGTNEQYF. CDR3 nucleotide sequence: TGTGCCAGCAGCGTAAGTGCTTTAGGGGGAACGAACGAGCAGTACTTC. The chain uses TRBV9 and TRBJ2-5; the D gene is possibly TRBD1 (6 bases). The J call could be wrong; TRBJ2-7 is a better fit for the DNA end. The CDR3 runs to 16 residues. Germline CDR1 and CDR2: SGDLS and YYNGEE.

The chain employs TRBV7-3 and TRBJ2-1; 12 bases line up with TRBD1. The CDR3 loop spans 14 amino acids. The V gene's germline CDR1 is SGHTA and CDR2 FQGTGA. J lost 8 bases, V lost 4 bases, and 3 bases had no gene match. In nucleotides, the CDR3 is TGTGCCAGCAGCTCGGGACAGGGGGCCTATGAGCAGTTCTTC. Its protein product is CASSSGQGAYEQFF.

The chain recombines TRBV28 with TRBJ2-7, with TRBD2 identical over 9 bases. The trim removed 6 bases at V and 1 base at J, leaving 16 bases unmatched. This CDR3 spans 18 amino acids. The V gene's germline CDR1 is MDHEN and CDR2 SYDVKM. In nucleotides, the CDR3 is TGTGCCAGCAGGTTGATTGGGGGGGGACTAGCTGATTCCTACGAGCAGTACTTC. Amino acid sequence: CASRLIGGGLADSYEQYF.

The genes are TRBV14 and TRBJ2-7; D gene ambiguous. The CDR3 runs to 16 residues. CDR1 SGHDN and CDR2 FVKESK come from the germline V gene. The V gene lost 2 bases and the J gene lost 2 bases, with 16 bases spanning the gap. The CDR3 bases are TGTGCCAGCAGCCAATTCGGGTCGGTGTTTACCTACGAGCAGTACTTC. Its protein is CASSQFGSVFTYEQYF.

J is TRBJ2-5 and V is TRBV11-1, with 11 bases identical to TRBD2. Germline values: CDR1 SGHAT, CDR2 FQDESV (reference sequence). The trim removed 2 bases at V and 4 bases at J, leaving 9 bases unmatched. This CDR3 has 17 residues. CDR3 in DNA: TGTGCCAGCAGCTTATCAGGCCTAGCGGGAGGTGGAGAGACCCAGTACTTC. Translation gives CASSLSGLAGGGETQYF.